These 13 T cell receptor beta chains share one sample of origin, sequenced in a study of blood T cells in healthy people across ages. The authors ran a second PCR of roughly 6 to 12 cycles using a sample-barcoded 5' primer and a J-beta primer mix. One entry per CDR3 protein, called by TCRdb with MiXCR from the 5' RACE reads. This table holds about 930,000 distinct CDR3 sequences, 29% found once. This sample also appeared in a second study, on T cells of mothers and their children.

The material sequenced was blood. The receptors derive from a woman aged 40 to 50 in good health.

The chain has TRBV12-3 or TRBV12-4 and TRBJ1-1; TRBD1 matches 7 bases. J lost 0 bases, V lost 6 bases, and 13 bases had no gene match. The CDR3 sequence is 17 residues long. CDR3 sequence: CASSFRQDRRVNTEAFF. In nucleotides, the CDR3 is TGTGCCAGCAGCTTCAGACAGGACAGGCGAGTGAACACTGAAGCTTTCTTT.

This clonotype was detected ten times or more. The J gene is TRBJ1-2, the V gene TRBV29-1, with TRBD1 as a possible D gene (5 bases). CDR3 length: 12 residues. Germline loops: CDR1 SQVTM, CDR2 ANQGSEA. Trimming removed 7 bases at V and 2 bases at J, with 11 bases between. DNA of the CDR3: TGCAGCGCATATCAGGGAAACTATGGCTACACCTTC. It translates to CSAYQGNYGYTF.

The rearrangement joins TRBV18 to TRBJ2-3; D remains ambiguous. In germline, CDR1 is KGHSH, CDR2 LQKENI. V dropped 2 bases and J dropped 7 bases, with 13 bases sitting between them. The CDR3 length is 14 residues. CDR3 nucleotides: TGTGCCAGCTCACCAAGAGATTCCCCTAATACGCAGTATTTT. The encoded protein is CASSPRDSPNTQYF.

This chain joins TRBV7-6 and TRBJ2-5; 10 positions agree with TRBD2. The CDR3 runs 16 residues. The V and J ends lost 3 bases and 2 bases, in that order; junction bases with no gene match: 6. In germline, CDR1 is SGHVS, CDR2 FNYEAQ. The CDR3 DNA reads as TGTGCCAGCAGCTTGACTAGCGGGTGGGTTCAAGAGACCCAGTACTTC. Encoded protein: CASSLTSGWVQETQYF.

This clonotype was observed many times. The chain has TRBV7-9 and TRBJ1-4; 7 positions match TRBD1. CDR1 is SEHNR, CDR2 FQNEAQ, per germline (reference sequence). The CDR3 extends over 15 amino acids. After removal of 1 base from V and 4 bases from J, the junction contained 3 bases not matched to a gene. The CDR3 loop reads CASSLGDSRNEKLFF. As DNA, the CDR3 is TGTGCCAGCAGCTTAGGGGACAGCCGTAATGAAAAACTGTTTTTT.

V is TRBV7-2 and J is TRBJ2-7; tentative D call: TRBD2 (6 bases). The CDR3 spans 14 residues. Germline V gene data show CDR1 as SGHTA and CDR2 as FQGNSA. The V gene lost 4 bases and the J gene lost 3 bases, with 13 bases spanning the gap. In DNA form, the CDR3 reads TGTGCCAGCAGCTACCGGGACTTCCGCTACGAGCAGTACTTC. This gives the protein CASSYRDFRYEQYF.

As concerns this clonotype: This may stem from a read error, because a much larger clone lies one nucleotide away. This chain uses TRBV7-9 with TRBJ2-1; D could derive from TRBD1 or TRBD2 (5 bases each). The germline CDR1 and CDR2 sequences are SEHNR and FQNEAQ (reference sequence). The CDR3 extends over 17 amino acids. V was pared by 4 bases and J by 3 bases, with 19 bases between. In nucleotides, the CDR3 is TGTGCCAGCAGCTCGCGGACGGGACCGCCAAACTACAATGAGCAGTTCTTC. Its protein product is CASSSRTGPPNYNEQFF.

CDR3 in amino acids: CASTDSGQGGSYNEQFF. The DNA for the CDR3 is TGTGCCAGCACCGACTCGGGACAGGGAGGGTCCTACAATGAGCAGTTCTTC. The chain couples TRBV28 to TRBJ2-1; the match to TRBD1 covers 9 bases. This CDR3 region has 17 residues. Germline CDR1 is MDHEN and CDR2 is SYDVKM. V dropped 7 bases and J dropped 1; count of bases not matched to a gene: 11.

This clonotype was counted a few times. The V and J genes are TRBV7-2 and TRBJ2-1; the D gene is possibly TRBD1 (5 bases). In germline, CDR1 is SGHTA, CDR2 FQGNSA. The CDR3 spans 13 residues. The ends were cut back, 8 bases at V and 7 bases at J, with 15 bases in the middle. The CDR3 nucleotides are TGTGCCAGCCGACCACGACAGCCAAATGAGCAGTTCTTC. It translates to CASRPRQPNEQFF.

This clonotype was seen ten or more times. The CDR3: CASSDGTSSAHEQFF. CDR3 coding DNA: TGTGCCAGCAGCGACGGGACTAGCTCTGCCCATGAGCAGTTCTTC. J is TRBJ2-1 and V is TRBV6-2 or TRBV6-3, with 9 bases lining up with TRBD2. Trimming at V came to 6 bases and at J to 8 bases, leaving 11 bases not matched to a gene. From germline, CDR1 is MNHEY and CDR2 SVGEGT. This CDR3 is built from 15 residues.

A few counts support this clonotype. The chain combines TRBV7-2 with TRBJ2-3; possible D gene TRBD1, 7 bases. The V gene lost 3 bases and the J gene lost 5 bases, with 15 bases spanning the gap. The germline V gene encodes CDR1 SGHTA and CDR2 FQGNSA. The CDR3 covers 15 residues. Written as DNA, the CDR3 is TGTGCCAGCAGCTTGCAGGGGGGAAGAGGAGATACGCAGTATTTT. Translated, it gives CASSLQGGRGDTQYF.

The V call is TRBV20-1, the J call TRBJ2-1, with 8 bases identical to TRBD2. V gave up 6 bases and J gave up 5 bases; unmatched junction bases: 6. Germline assignment: CDR1 DFQATT and CDR2 SNEGSKA (reference sequence). The CDR3 sequence is 13 residues long. Here the CDR3 reads CSAGLAGNNEQFF. CDR3 sequence (DNA): TGCAGTGCCGGTCTAGCGGGTAACAATGAGCAGTTCTTC.

This clonotype was detected a few times. The chain links TRBV7-2 to TRBJ1-2, with D hard to call. V gave up 3 bases and J gave up 2 bases, with 7 bases separating them. The CDR3 runs to 13 residues. From germline, CDR1 is SGHTA and CDR2 FQGNSA. The CDR3 DNA is TGTGCCAGCAGCTTTTTGTCCAACTATGGCTACACCTTC. Its translation is CASSFLSNYGYTF.